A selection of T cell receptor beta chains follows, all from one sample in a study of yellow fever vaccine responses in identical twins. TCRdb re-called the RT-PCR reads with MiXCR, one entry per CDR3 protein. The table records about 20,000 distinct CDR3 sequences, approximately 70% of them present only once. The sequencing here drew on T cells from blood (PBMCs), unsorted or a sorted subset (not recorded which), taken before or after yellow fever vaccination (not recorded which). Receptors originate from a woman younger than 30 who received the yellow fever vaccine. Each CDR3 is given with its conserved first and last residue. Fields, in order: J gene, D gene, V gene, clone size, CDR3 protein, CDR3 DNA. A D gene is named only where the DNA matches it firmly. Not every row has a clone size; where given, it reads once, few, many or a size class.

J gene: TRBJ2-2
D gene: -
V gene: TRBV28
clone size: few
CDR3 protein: CASSFHRATGELFF
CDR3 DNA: TGTGCCAGCAGTTTCCATCGGGCCACCGGGGAGCTGTTTTTT

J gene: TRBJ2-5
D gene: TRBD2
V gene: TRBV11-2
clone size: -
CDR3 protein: CASSKGLAFQETQYF
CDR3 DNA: TGTGCCAGCAGCAAGGGACTAGCGTTCCAAGAGACCCAGTACTTC

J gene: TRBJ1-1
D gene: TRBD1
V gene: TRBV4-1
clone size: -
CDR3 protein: CASSRTGGNTEAFF
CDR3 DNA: TGCGCCAGCAGCAGAACAGGGGGGAACACTGAAGCTTTCTTT

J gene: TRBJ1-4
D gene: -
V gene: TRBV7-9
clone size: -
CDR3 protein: CASSFKGRYEKLFF
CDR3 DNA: TGTGCCAGCAGCTTCAAGGGGCGTTATGAAAAACTGTTTTTT

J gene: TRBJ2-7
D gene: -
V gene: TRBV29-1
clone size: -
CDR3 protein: CSVEDGTSGTYEQYF
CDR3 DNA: TGCAGCGTTGAAGATGGGACATCAGGTACCTACGAGCAGTACTTC

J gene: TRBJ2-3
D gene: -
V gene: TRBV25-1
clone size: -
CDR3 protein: CASSESGGMLSDTQYF
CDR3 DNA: TGTGCCAGCAGTGAATCCGGCGGGATGTTGTCAGATACGCAGTATTTT

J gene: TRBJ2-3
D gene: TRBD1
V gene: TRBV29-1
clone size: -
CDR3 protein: CSVTGTLAGDTQYF
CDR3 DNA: TGCAGCGTGACAGGGACACTGGCGGGAGATACGCAGTATTTT

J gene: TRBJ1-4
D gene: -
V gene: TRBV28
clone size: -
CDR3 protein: CASRTEGGWGEKLFF
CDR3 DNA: TGTGCCAGCCGCACGGAGGGGGGCTGGGGTGAAAAACTGTTTTTT

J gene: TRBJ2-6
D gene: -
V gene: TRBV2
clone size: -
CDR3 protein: CASSDLPGNVLTF
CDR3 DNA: TGTGCCAGCAGTGATCTCCCGGGCAACGTCCTGACTTTC

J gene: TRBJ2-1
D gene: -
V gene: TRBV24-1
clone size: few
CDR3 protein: CATAKPGEINNEQFF
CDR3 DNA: TGTGCCACTGCCAAACCAGGGGAAATCAACAATGAGCAGTTCTTC

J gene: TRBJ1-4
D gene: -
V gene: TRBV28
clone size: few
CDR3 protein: CASSLVRGGKLFF
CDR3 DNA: TGTGCCAGCAGTTTAGTGAGAGGGGGAAAACTGTTTTTT

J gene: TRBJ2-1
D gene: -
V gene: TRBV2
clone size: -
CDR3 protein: CASSGDTDYNEQFF
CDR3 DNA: TGTGCCAGCAGTGGGGACACGGACTACAATGAGCAGTTCTTC